This TCR beta chain was sequenced during a study of a mutant IDH1 vaccine in newly diagnosed glioma. Whole-study results and caveats: Pseudoprogression appeared independent of alterations in top peripheral clonotypes.

Germline values: CDR1 MNHEY, CDR2 SVGAGI. This CDR3 has 15 amino acids. Trimming took 2 bases from V and 2 from J, leaving 11 bases between them. This clone was observed a few times. Its antigen is currently unknown. Clones were sequenced by immunoSEQ multiplex PCR, and TCRdb holds only the in-frame ones, with some missing. The sample includes about 30,000 clones, roughly 86% seen only once; the top ten take less than 20%. Time point indicated: week 35, safety follow-up. The investigators gave 300 ug of mutant IDH1 20-mer peptide in each vaccine dose, together with topical imiquimod. Donor tumors were new WHO grade 3 or 4 IDH1-mutant, ATRX-lost astrocytomas.

This TCR was sampled from a man younger than 40 with glioma. The rearrangement uses TRBV6-5 and TRBJ2-3; D may be TRBD2 (6 bases). The starting material was PBMCs, obtained from a glioma patient whose treatment included an IDH1 peptide vaccine. CDR3 loop: CASSYGGLFTDTQYF. DNA for the CDR3: TGTGCCAGCAGTTACGGGGGACTTTTCACAGATACGCAGTATTTT.